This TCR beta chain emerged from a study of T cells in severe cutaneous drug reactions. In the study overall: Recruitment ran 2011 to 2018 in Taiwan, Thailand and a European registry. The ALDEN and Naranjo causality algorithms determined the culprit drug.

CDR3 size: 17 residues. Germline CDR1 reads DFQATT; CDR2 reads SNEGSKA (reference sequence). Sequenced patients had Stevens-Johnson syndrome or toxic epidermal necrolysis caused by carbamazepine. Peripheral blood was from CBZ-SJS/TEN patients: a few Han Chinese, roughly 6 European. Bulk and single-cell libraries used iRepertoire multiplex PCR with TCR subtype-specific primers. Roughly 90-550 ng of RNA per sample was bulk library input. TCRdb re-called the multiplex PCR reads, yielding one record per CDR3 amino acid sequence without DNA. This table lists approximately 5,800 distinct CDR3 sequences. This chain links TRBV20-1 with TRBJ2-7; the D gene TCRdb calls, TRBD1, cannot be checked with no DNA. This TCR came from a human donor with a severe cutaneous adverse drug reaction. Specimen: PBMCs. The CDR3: CSARDRGQEPYSYEQYF.